This is a list of T cell receptor beta chains from one sample in a study of blood T cell repertoires in COVID-19. Clones were read by immunoSEQ multiplex PCR, and TCRdb kept only the in-frame ones, dropping some. The sample yields 200,000 or so clones, over 75% seen once. Sequencing was performed on peripheral blood. These receptors came from a person aged 70 to 80 with COVID-19, enrolled during active disease. Both conserved end residues are part of each CDR3. Each record gives: D gene, J gene, V gene, CDR3 protein. The D gene is left open where the match is weak.

d_gene: TRBD2
j_gene: TRBJ2-2
v_gene: TRBV7-9
CDR3aa: CASSFGLAGITGELFF

d_gene: -
j_gene: TRBJ2-5
v_gene: TRBV7-8
CDR3aa: CASSQRVSGQETQYF

d_gene: TRBD1
j_gene: TRBJ2-2
v_gene: TRBV5-5
CDR3aa: CASSPTQGIGELFF

d_gene: TRBD2
j_gene: TRBJ2-3
v_gene: TRBV11-2
CDR3aa: CASSLGLAGGTDTQYF

d_gene: -
j_gene: TRBJ1-2
v_gene: TRBV5-6
CDR3aa: CASSSELYGYTF

d_gene: -
j_gene: TRBJ2-7
v_gene: TRBV20-1
CDR3aa: CSASGGYEQYF

d_gene: TRBD1
j_gene: TRBJ2-1
v_gene: TRBV29-1
CDR3aa: CSVLGGQHMEQFF

d_gene: -
j_gene: TRBJ2-7
v_gene: TRBV9
CDR3aa: CASSDPGSGSYEQYF

d_gene: -
j_gene: TRBJ2-5
v_gene: TRBV6-2/TRBV6-3
CDR3aa: CASSYGEAQYF

d_gene: TRBD1
j_gene: TRBJ2-3
v_gene: TRBV6-5
CDR3aa: CASEQGPGNTDTQYF

d_gene: -
j_gene: TRBJ1-4
v_gene: TRBV5-5
CDR3aa: CASTTNEKLFF

d_gene: TRBD1
j_gene: TRBJ1-2
v_gene: TRBV28
CDR3aa: CASSLSRGRVGGYTF

d_gene: -
j_gene: TRBJ2-3
v_gene: TRBV14
CDR3aa: CASSRRGPDTQYF

d_gene: -
j_gene: TRBJ2-7
v_gene: TRBV11-2
CDR3aa: CASAAGRGEQYF

d_gene: TRBD2
j_gene: TRBJ2-3
v_gene: TRBV4-3
CDR3aa: CASSVSSGGNRDYTQYF

d_gene: -
j_gene: TRBJ1-1
v_gene: TRBV18
CDR3aa: CASSSYKRQLNTEAFF

d_gene: -
j_gene: TRBJ1-1
v_gene: TRBV28
CDR3aa: CASSLNRVGYTEAFF

d_gene: -
j_gene: TRBJ1-6
v_gene: TRBV5-6
CDR3aa: CASSLPIGGSPLHF

d_gene: -
j_gene: TRBJ2-2
v_gene: TRBV5-6
CDR3aa: CASSLMPPRVAGELFF

d_gene: -
j_gene: TRBJ1-1
v_gene: TRBV2
CDR3aa: CASRNRVYTEAFF

d_gene: TRBD1
j_gene: TRBJ2-1
v_gene: TRBV28
CDR3aa: CASSLFGQGNEQFF

d_gene: -
j_gene: TRBJ2-1
v_gene: TRBV5-1
CDR3aa: CASSLDSNNEQFF

d_gene: -
j_gene: TRBJ2-1
v_gene: TRBV24-1
CDR3aa: CATSDRAGGIGNEQFF

d_gene: -
j_gene: TRBJ1-5
v_gene: TRBV6-5
CDR3aa: CASSYDGRGQPQHF

d_gene: TRBD1
j_gene: TRBJ1-5
v_gene: TRBV18
CDR3aa: CASSQTGGDQPQHF

d_gene: -
j_gene: TRBJ2-7
v_gene: TRBV10-3
CDR3aa: CAISEQLGAGGYEQYF

d_gene: TRBD2
j_gene: TRBJ2-2
v_gene: TRBV3-1/TRBV3-2
CDR3aa: CASSRSGRAGGHYTGELFF

d_gene: -
j_gene: TRBJ1-1
v_gene: TRBV7-9
CDR3aa: CASSFPGGNTEAFF

d_gene: -
j_gene: TRBJ2-7
v_gene: TRBV5-1
CDR3aa: CASSRPGTSSEQYF

d_gene: -
j_gene: TRBJ1-2
v_gene: TRBV3-1/TRBV3-2
CDR3aa: CASSQGDERGYTF

d_gene: -
j_gene: TRBJ2-3
v_gene: TRBV27
CDR3aa: CASSLSGQGIRPDTQYF

d_gene: -
j_gene: TRBJ1-1
v_gene: TRBV5-4
CDR3aa: CASSSRRNTEAFF

d_gene: -
j_gene: TRBJ1-2
v_gene: TRBV7-9
CDR3aa: CASSLDINYGYTF

d_gene: -
j_gene: TRBJ2-7
v_gene: TRBV19
CDR3aa: CASSNTGAGEQYF

d_gene: -
j_gene: TRBJ1-2
v_gene: TRBV10-3
CDR3aa: CAIRGERLQANYGYTF

d_gene: TRBD1
j_gene: TRBJ2-7
v_gene: TRBV30
CDR3aa: CAWNGQGRTYEQYF

d_gene: -
j_gene: TRBJ2-2
v_gene: TRBV11-2
CDR3aa: CASSLVGGTGELFF

d_gene: -
j_gene: TRBJ2-1
v_gene: TRBV6-6
CDR3aa: CASMASAYNEQFF

d_gene: TRBD1
j_gene: TRBJ1-2
v_gene: TRBV4-3
CDR3aa: CASSQTGFLYGYTF

d_gene: TRBD1
j_gene: TRBJ2-1
v_gene: TRBV24-1
CDR3aa: CATSEPGQGGDEQFF

d_gene: TRBD2
j_gene: TRBJ2-3
v_gene: TRBV27
CDR3aa: CASSIKPPLTSGRTDTQYF

d_gene: TRBD1
j_gene: TRBJ2-7
v_gene: TRBV7-3
CDR3aa: CASSPTGAGGYEQYF

d_gene: -
j_gene: TRBJ1-4
v_gene: TRBV5-6
CDR3aa: CASLLRGNEKLFF

d_gene: TRBD2
j_gene: TRBJ2-7
v_gene: TRBV20-1
CDR3aa: CSASGLGLADYEQYF

d_gene: -
j_gene: TRBJ2-2
v_gene: TRBV9
CDR3aa: CASSVGGATGELFF

d_gene: -
j_gene: TRBJ1-2
v_gene: TRBV11-3
CDR3aa: CASSFRGSVPRVYGYTF